This T cell receptor beta chain originates from a study of early T cells in non-severe SARS-CoV-2 infection. In the study overall: Sequenced material consisted of bulk RNA (from unsorted whole blood), and chains were unpaired. General study results and limits: Matching with VDJdb favored anti-spike CD8 responses (missing private and CD4 specificities).

Germline values: CDR1 MGHRA, CDR2 YSYEKL. The CDR3 has 17 amino acids. Unmatched junction bases numbered 11, after V lost 5 bases and J lost 1 base. About this clonotype itself: Its antigen is not known.

Unique molecular identifiers were attached to individual cDNA molecules. TCRdb recomputed calls from the 5' RACE reads with MiXCR, one row per CDR3 protein. The sample has 60,000 to 75,000 distinct CDR3 sequences, 10% to 15% seen once; the top ten hold around 5.8%. The V gene is TRBV4-1, the J gene TRBJ2-3; 8 bases are shared with TRBD2. Sequencing used whole blood. The TCR comes from an adult who was a healthcare worker with PCR-confirmed SARS-CoV-2 infection or an uninfected control (not recorded which). The DNA of the CDR3 is TGCGCCAGCAGCGCCGTGAGCGGGAGAGGGGGCACAGATACGCAGTATTTT. It codes for CASSAVSGRGGTDTQYF.